One sample yielded the 28 T cell receptor beta chains listed below, sequenced in a study of spatial heterogeneity in lung cancer. In TCRdb, the 5' RACE reads were re-called with MiXCR into one record per CDR3 protein. The sample records 48,000 or so distinct CDR3 sequences, roughly 5% being singletons. The time point was: sample taken at primary tumor resection. The sequencing used PBMCs, collected at surgery. All receptors come from a male donor with early-stage non-small cell lung cancer.

This clonotype occurred many times. The chain is built from TRBV7-8 and TRBJ2-1; 7 bases map to TRBD2. Germline assignment: CDR1 SGHVS and CDR2 FQNEAQ. V was pared by 0 bases and J by 2 bases, with 4 bases of the junction left unmatched. The length of the CDR3 is 16 residues. The CDR3 nucleotides are TGTGCCAGCAGCTTAGCGCTAGCGGTCCCCTACAATGAGCAGTTCTTC. Translation gives CASSLALAVPYNEQFF. The full variable domain, completed using reference TRBV7-8 and TRBJ2-1, is GAGVSQSPRYKVAKRGQDVALRCDPISGHVSLFWYQQALGQGPEFLTYFQNEAQLDKSGLPSDRFFAERPEGSVSTLKIQRTQQEDSAVYLCASSLALAVPYNEQFFGPGTRLTVL.

This clonotype was seen repeatedly, ten times or more. The rearrangement joins TRBV15 to TRBJ2-3, with 9 bases lining up with TRBD2. V was pared by 1 base and J by 2 bases, with 4 bases of the junction left unmatched. The CDR3 is made up of 16 amino acids. Germline V gene lookup returns CDR1 LNHNV and CDR2 YYDKDF (reference sequence). The DNA of the CDR3 is TGTGCCACCAGCAGAGTCAGGACTAGCGACACAGATACGCAGTATTTT. This translates into CATSRVRTSDTDTQYF.

This clonotype was detected ten times or more. The V call is TRBV20-1, the J call TRBJ2-1, with a weak D call TRBD1 (5 bases). CDR1 is DFQATT and CDR2 is SNEGSKA in the germline V gene (reference sequence). CDR3 length equals 12 residues. V was clipped by 3 bases and J by 8 bases, with 11 bases between them. This CDR3 is CSASRVGYEQFF. DNA for the CDR3: TGCAGTGCTAGCAGGGTGGGGTATGAGCAGTTCTTC.

This clonotype was seen ten or more times. CDR3 nucleotides: TGTGCCAGTAGCCGGGAGGAGGATTTCTATCAGCCCCAGCATTTT. Residues: CASSREEDFYQPQHF. The chain is built from TRBV19 and TRBJ1-5, with D hard to call. V was clipped by 6 bases and J by 5 bases, with 17 bases between them. The germline CDR1 and CDR2 sequences are LNHDA and SQIVND (reference sequence). The CDR3 is 15 residues long.

This clonotype was recorded many times. This chain uses TRBV29-1 with TRBJ2-7; 7 nucleotides match TRBD1. Germline assignment: CDR1 SQVTM and CDR2 ANQGSEA. This CDR3 has 11 residues. V was pared by 7 bases and J by 3 bases, with 3 bases of the junction left unmatched. The chain's CDR3 is CSAGQNYEQYF. Here the CDR3 DNA reads TGCAGCGCGGGACAGAACTACGAGCAGTACTTC.

This clonotype appeared many times. The chain has TRBV20-1 and TRBJ2-4, with 9 nucleotides matching TRBD2. Germline V gene data show CDR1 as DFQATT and CDR2 as SNEGSKA (reference sequence). J was trimmed by 0 bases and V by 6 bases; bases with no gene match: 3. The CDR3 runs 14 residues. The CDR3 bases are TGCAGTGCCAGACTAGCGGTAGCCAAAAACATTCAGTACTTC. Its protein is CSARLAVAKNIQYF.

The table lists this clonotype with many counts. The chain recombines TRBV7-9 with TRBJ1-6, with 12 bases identical to TRBD1. Germline V CDR1 and CDR2: SEHNR, FQNEAQ (reference sequence). This CDR3 is 16 amino acids long. V was clipped by 3 bases and J by 10 bases; unmatched bases: 7. The CDR3 bases are TGTGCCAGCAGCTTTTCCGGGACAGGGGGCAGATCACCCCTCCACTTT. Translated, it gives CASSFSGTGGRSPLHF.

This clonotype was seen ten or more times. This chain joins TRBV6-5 and TRBJ2-7; 11 bases fit TRBD2. Germline lookup yields CDR1 MNHEY and CDR2 SVGAGI. Losses at the gene ends were 6 bases for V and 4 bases for J; bases not matched to a gene: 14. This CDR3 is 17 amino acids long. The CDR3 region has the DNA TGTGCCAGCAGCCTAAGTAGGCCGGGACTAGCGGCATACGAGCAGTACTTC. Translation gives CASSLSRPGLAAYEQYF.

This clonotype was counted ten times or more. The genes are TRBV20-1 and TRBJ2-7, with 7 bases lining up with TRBD2. The CDR3 is 14 amino acids. Trimming cost V 6 bases and J 0 bases; bases outside gene matches: 8. Germline loops: CDR1 DFQATT, CDR2 SNEGSKA (reference sequence). The CDR3 is CSAPPAGISYEQYF. In DNA form, the CDR3 reads TGCAGTGCCCCCCCAGCGGGGATCTCCTACGAGCAGTACTTC.

This clonotype was recorded at least ten times. The rearrangement joins TRBV7-8 to TRBJ1-5, with 7 positions matching TRBD1. This CDR3 spans 15 amino acids. Germline CDR1 SGHVS, CDR2 FQNEAQ. Trimming at V came to 3 bases and at J to 6 bases, leaving 8 bases not matched to a gene. The CDR3 region is CASSLTGIGFQPQHF. The CDR3 DNA reads as TGTGCCAGCAGCTTGACAGGGATTGGGTTTCAGCCCCAGCATTTT.

The table lists this clonotype with many counts. This chain links TRBV5-6 with TRBJ2-1; 13 bases agree with TRBD2. This CDR3 contains 14 residues. In germline, CDR1 is SGHDT, CDR2 YYEEEE. V trimming: 6 bases; J trimming: 9 bases; junction bases outside the gene matches: 6. CDR3 region: CASTSWTSGSEQFF. CDR3 DNA sequence: TGTGCCAGCACCTCCTGGACTAGCGGGAGTGAGCAGTTCTTC.

This clonotype is labeled medium-sized (0.01 to 0.1%). The chain recombines TRBV6-5 with TRBJ2-1; 9 bases map to TRBD2. This CDR3 comprises 13 residues. Germline CDR1 and CDR2: MNHEY and SVGAGI. The V gene end was trimmed by 6 bases and the J gene end by 3 bases; junction bases not matched to a gene: 0. Here the CDR3 reads CASRTSGYNEQFF. CDR3 nucleotide sequence: TGTGCCAGCAGGACTAGCGGCTACAATGAGCAGTTCTTC.

In this sample, this clonotype turned up many times. This rearrangement joins TRBV11-3 to TRBJ2-3, with a tentative D call TRBD2 (6 bases). The CDR3 length is 16 residues. V was cut by 2 bases and J by 1 base, with 13 bases left in between. Germline CDR1 SGHNT, CDR2 YENEEA. The CDR3 bases are TGTGCCAGCAGCTTACAGGGTTGGGGGGGCACAGATACGCAGTATTTT. Protein: CASSLQGWGGTDTQYF.

This clonotype has ten or more counts. The chain combines TRBV7-2 with TRBJ2-7; TRBD1 is a possible D gene (6 bases). In germline, CDR1 is SGHTA, CDR2 FQGNSA. This CDR3 has 15 amino acids. V was cut by 2 bases and J by 2 bases, with 13 bases left in between. The CDR3 is CASSLFRGGAYEQYF. Written as DNA, the CDR3 is TGTGCCAGCAGCTTATTTCGAGGGGGAGCCTACGAGCAGTACTTC.

This clonotype appeared many times. The CDR3 DNA reads TGCGCCAGCAGCTTAGGCTTATTCTACGAGCAGTACTTC. Translation: CASSLGLFYEQYF. This chain links TRBV5-1 with TRBJ2-7; no firm D call. The CDR3 runs 13 residues. Per germline, CDR1 SGHRS and CDR2 YFSETQ. V was trimmed by 2 bases and J by 3 bases, leaving 9 bases between them.

The sample holds many counts of this clonotype. The chain uses TRBV7-6 and TRBJ2-1; 8 nucleotides line up with TRBD2. Germline-derived CDR1 and CDR2 are SGHVS and FNYEAQ. Losses at the gene ends were 6 bases for V and 8 bases for J; bases not matched to a gene: 6. This CDR3 comprises 13 residues. CDR3 protein: CASSWTSTHEQFF. Written as DNA, the CDR3 is TGTGCCAGCAGTTGGACTAGCACCCATGAGCAGTTCTTC.

This clonotype showed up many times. V usage is TRBV28 and J usage is TRBJ2-3, with a weak D call TRBD2 (6 bases). This CDR3 spans 15 amino acids. CDR1 and CDR2 (germline): MDHEN, SYDVKM. V shed 6 bases and J shed 2 bases, with 15 bases lying between them. Written as DNA, the CDR3 is TGTGCCAGCAGAGGACCGGGACTTGCCACAGATACGCAGTATTTT. Encoded protein: CASRGPGLATDTQYF.

Many counts were recorded for this clonotype. CDR3 protein: CASSLQGGTEAFF. As DNA, the CDR3 is TGTGCCAGCAGTCTCCAGGGGGGCACTGAAGCTTTCTTT. This chain uses TRBV12-3 or TRBV12-4 with TRBJ1-1, with 7 bases matching TRBD1. The CDR3 contains 13 residues. The ends lost 5 bases at V and 4 bases at J; junction bases unmatched: 4.

The sample holds many counts of this clonotype. V and J are TRBV10-3 and TRBJ1-6; the match to TRBD1 covers 8 bases. J gave up 9 bases and V 6 bases, and 4 bases lay outside the gene matches. The CDR3 extends over 13 amino acids. Per the germline V gene, CDR1 is ENHRY and CDR2 is SYGVKD. The CDR3 region has the DNA TGTGCCATCAGCGGGACAGGTGGTTCACCCCTCCACTTT. Protein: CAISGTGGSPLHF.

This clonotype has ten or more counts. The chain has TRBV29-1 and TRBJ2-2; D is unresolved. Germline CDR1 SQVTM, CDR2 ANQGSEA. Trimming left V 4 bases short and J 5 bases short, with 5 bases between. The CDR3 totals 11 residues. The CDR3 protein is CSVGETGELFF. For the CDR3, the DNA is TGCAGCGTTGGAGAAACCGGGGAGCTGTTTTTT.

The chain is built from TRBV10-3 and TRBJ2-3; possibly TRBD2 for D (6 bases). The length of the CDR3 is 15 residues. V was shortened by 7 bases and J by 6 bases, with 20 bases between the two germline ends. Looked up from germline, CDR1 is ENHRY and CDR2 is SYGVKD. The CDR3 here is CAIKEGIDLLDTQYF. Written as DNA, the CDR3 is TGTGCCATCAAGGAGGGCATAGACCTTTTGGATACGCAGTATTTT.

This clonotype appeared a few times. The chain carries TRBV20-1 and TRBJ2-7; 8 positions match TRBD2. V gave up 4 bases and J gave up 2 bases; unmatched junction bases: 7. The V gene's germline CDR1 is DFQATT and CDR2 SNEGSKA (reference sequence). The CDR3 has 14 residues. The CDR3 DNA sequence: TGCAGTGCTAAAACTAGCGGCATTACCTACGAGCAGTACTTC. This translates into CSAKTSGITYEQYF.

This clonotype was counted at least ten times. V is TRBV5-1 and J is TRBJ2-6; weak D call: TRBD1 (6 bases). From germline, CDR1 is SGHRS and CDR2 YFSETQ. V gave up 4 bases and J gave up 2 bases, with 13 bases separating them. The CDR3 is made up of 16 amino acids. For the CDR3, the DNA is TGCGCCAGCAGCGAGGTAACAGGGCCTGGGGCCAACGTCCTGACTTTC. Amino acid sequence: CASSEVTGPGANVLTF.

This clonotype has ten or more counts. J is TRBJ2-1 and V is TRBV7-2, with 8 bases lining up with TRBD2. Trimming at V came to 5 bases and at J to 7 bases, leaving 10 bases not matched to a gene. From germline, CDR1 is SGHTA and CDR2 FQGNSA. The CDR3 extends over 15 amino acids. The CDR3 protein is CASSRSGMTGNEQFF. CDR3 nucleotides: TGTGCCAGCAGCCGTAGCGGGATGACGGGGAATGAGCAGTTCTTC. Together with reference TRBV7-2 and TRBJ2-1, the CDR3 gives the full variable domain: GAGVSQSPSNKVTEKGKDVELRCDPISGHTALYWYRQSLGQGLEFLIYFQGNSAPDKSGLPSDRFSAERTGGSVSTLTIQRTQQEDSAVYLCASSRSGMTGNEQFFGPGTRLTVL.

This clonotype was counted many times. This rearrangement joins TRBV9 to TRBJ1-6; D may be TRBD1 (5 bases). V dropped 3 bases and J dropped 7 bases, with 20 bases sitting between them. The CDR3 is made up of 17 amino acids. From germline, CDR1 is SGDLS and CDR2 YYNGEE. CDR3 DNA sequence: TGTGCCAGCAGCGATGCAATCACGAGGGGAGAGAATTCACCCCTCCACTTT. Translated: CASSDAITRGENSPLHF. Filled out from reference TRBV9 and TRBJ1-6, the complete variable domain reads DSGVTQTPKHLITATGQRVTLRCSPRSGDLSVYWYQQSLDQGLQFLIQYYNGEERAKGNILERFSAQQFPDLHSELNLSSLELGDSALYFCASSDAITRGENSPLHFGNGTRLTVT.

Many counts were recorded for this clonotype. The V gene is TRBV7-9, the J gene TRBJ2-7; weak D call: TRBD2 (6 bases). Germline V CDR1 and CDR2: SEHNR, FQNEAQ (reference sequence). This CDR3 has 14 residues. V lost 5 bases and J 5 bases, leaving 16 bases between the germline ends. The CDR3 region is CASSHRRVGNEQYF. The CDR3 DNA reads as TGTGCCAGCAGCCACAGGAGGGTGGGGAACGAGCAGTACTTC.

Only a few counts were recorded for this clonotype. J is TRBJ2-1 and V is TRBV7-2; D gene uncertain. Trimming cost V 2 bases and J 7 bases, with 9 bases left between them. In germline, CDR1 is SGHTA, CDR2 FQGNSA. The CDR3 length is 13 residues. The CDR3 coding sequence is TGTGCCAGCAGCTTATCCAGCCGGAATGAGCAGTTCTTC. This gives the protein CASSLSSRNEQFF.

In this sample, this clonotype turned up a few times. This chain connects TRBV4-1 to TRBJ2-2, with 8 bases aligning to TRBD2. CDR3 length: 16 residues. Germline V gene lookup returns CDR1 MGHRA and CDR2 YSYEKL. With V trimmed by 1 base and J by 5 bases, 6 bases remained unmatched. The CDR3 sequence: CASSQVSGRATGELFF. The DNA for the CDR3 is TGCGCCAGCAGCCAAGTGAGCGGGAGAGCGACCGGGGAGCTGTTTTTT.